Sequencing of this TCR beta chain was carried out in a study of vaccination and CD4 T cells after COVID-19. Trimming removed 5 bases at V and 5 bases at J, with 4 bases between. Germline V lookup: CDR1 DFQATT, CDR2 SNEGSKA (reference sequence). The CDR3 has 11 amino acids. This clonotype is a singleton in its sample. Antigen: not known. Once obtained from cultured CD4+ T cells, the DNA was sequenced using the Oncomine TCR Beta short-read assay. MiXCR was run by TCRdb on the PCR reads, yielding one entry per CDR3 protein. The profile covers about 12,000 distinct CDR3 sequences, with about 60% appearing a single time and under 8.5% taken by the ten largest. The treatment was: approximately 9-day PBMC culture with coronavirus spike peptide pools or control peptides (ViraFEST assay).

Sequenced material: CD4+ T cells from blood, cultured in vitro, taken before SARS-CoV-2 vaccination. The sequence came from a human donor who had recovered from COVID-19. The V call is TRBV20-1, the J call TRBJ1-6; no clear D. The CDR3 region has the DNA TGCAGTGCTTACGATAATTCACCCCTCCACTTT. Amino acids: CSAYDNSPLHF.